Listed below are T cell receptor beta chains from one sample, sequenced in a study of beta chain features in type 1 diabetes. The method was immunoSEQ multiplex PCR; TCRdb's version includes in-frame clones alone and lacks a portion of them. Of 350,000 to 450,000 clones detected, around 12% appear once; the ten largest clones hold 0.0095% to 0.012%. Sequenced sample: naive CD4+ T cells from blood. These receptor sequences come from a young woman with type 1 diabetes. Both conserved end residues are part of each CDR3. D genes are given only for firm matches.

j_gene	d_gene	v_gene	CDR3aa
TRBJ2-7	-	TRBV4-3	CASSQGTAGGEQYF
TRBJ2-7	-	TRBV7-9	CASSSTPSHEQYF
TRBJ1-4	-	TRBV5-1	CASRPGVGNEKLFF
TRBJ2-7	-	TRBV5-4	CASSFVGGYEQYF
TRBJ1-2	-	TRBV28	CASSSQVPLGGYTF
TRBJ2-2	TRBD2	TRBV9	CASSPIAGVGGELFF
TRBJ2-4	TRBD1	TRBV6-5	CASRDRGNIQYF
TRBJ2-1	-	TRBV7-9	CASSLRDLPNEQFF
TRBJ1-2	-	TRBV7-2	CASSPDSHIFGYTF
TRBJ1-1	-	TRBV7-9	CASSLRQSTEAFF
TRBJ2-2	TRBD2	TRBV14	CASAGDSAYTGELFF
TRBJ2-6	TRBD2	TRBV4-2	CASSPAGEGSGANVLTF
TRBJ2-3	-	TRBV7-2	CASSLVENTQYF
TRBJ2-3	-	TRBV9	CASSVASGPTDTQYF
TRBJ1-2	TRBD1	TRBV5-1	CASSLTGEYGYTF
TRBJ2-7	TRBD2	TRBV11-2	CASSLLLAGAAYEQYF
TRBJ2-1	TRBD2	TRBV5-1	CASSFLLAGGPNEQFF
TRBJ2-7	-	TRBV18	CASSPTEESWQYF
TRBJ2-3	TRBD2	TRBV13	CASSLGPASGRAPQYF
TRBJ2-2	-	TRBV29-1	CSVRGNYYTGELFF
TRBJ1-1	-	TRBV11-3	CASSSRRGNTEAFF
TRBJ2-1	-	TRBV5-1	CASTLPGTATLEQFF
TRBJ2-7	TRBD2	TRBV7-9	CASSPKGLAGVWEQYF
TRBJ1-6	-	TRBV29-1	CSVEVGREGGSPLHF
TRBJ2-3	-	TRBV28	CASSFVLRAWDTQYF
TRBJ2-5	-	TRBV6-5	CASSRTVQETQYF
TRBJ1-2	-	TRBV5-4	CASSLLDRGYTF
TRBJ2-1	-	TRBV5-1	CASSLGGSNNEQFF
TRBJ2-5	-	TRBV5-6	CASSLQGRKETQYF
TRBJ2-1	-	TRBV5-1	CASRPGNNEQFF
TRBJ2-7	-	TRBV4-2	CASSQDLASYEQYF
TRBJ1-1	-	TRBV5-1	CASRAGGNTEAFF
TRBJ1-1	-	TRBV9	CASSVGGGANTEAFF
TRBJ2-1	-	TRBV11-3	CASSYPSQGRGQFF
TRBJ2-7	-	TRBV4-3	CASSQVASSYEQYF
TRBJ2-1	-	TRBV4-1	CASSQESSGEQFF
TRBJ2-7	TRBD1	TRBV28	CASSPGTASSYEQYF
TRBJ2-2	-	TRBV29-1	CSVTQGPTGELFF
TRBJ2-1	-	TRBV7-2	CASSLVSDIYNEQFF
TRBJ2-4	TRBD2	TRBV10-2	CATGPLAGEMNIQYF
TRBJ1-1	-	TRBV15	CATSRDGTPGAFF
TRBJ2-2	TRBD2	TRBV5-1	CASSSISGIPTGELFF
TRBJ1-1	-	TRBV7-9	CASSLEQNTEAFF
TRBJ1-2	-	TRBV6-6	CASSQYRDNTRGYTF
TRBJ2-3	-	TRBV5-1	CASSLALGRTDTQYF
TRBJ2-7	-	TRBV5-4	CASSLATDSEQYF
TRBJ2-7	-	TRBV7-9	CASSPIQGTEGF